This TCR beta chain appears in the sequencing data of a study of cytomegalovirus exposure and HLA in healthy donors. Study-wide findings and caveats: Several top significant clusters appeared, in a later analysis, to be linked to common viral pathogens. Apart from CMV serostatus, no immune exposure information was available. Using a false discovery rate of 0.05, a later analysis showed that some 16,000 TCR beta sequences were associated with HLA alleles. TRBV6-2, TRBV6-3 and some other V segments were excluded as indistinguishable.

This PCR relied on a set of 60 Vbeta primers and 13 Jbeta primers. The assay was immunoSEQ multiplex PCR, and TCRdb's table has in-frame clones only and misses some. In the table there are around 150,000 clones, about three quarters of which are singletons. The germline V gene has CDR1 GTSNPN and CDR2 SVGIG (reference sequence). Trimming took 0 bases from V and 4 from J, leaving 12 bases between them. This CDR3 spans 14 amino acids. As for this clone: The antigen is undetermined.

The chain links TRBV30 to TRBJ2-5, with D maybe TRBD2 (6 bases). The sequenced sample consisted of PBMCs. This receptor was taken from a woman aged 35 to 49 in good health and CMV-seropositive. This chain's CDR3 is CAWSVSKGGETQYF. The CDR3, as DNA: TGTGCCTGGAGTGTTAGTAAGGGAGGAGAGACCCAGTACTTC. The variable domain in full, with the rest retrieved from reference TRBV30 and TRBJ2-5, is SQTIHQWPATLVQPVGSPLSLECTVEGTSNPNLYWYRQAAGRGLQLLFYSVGIGQISSEVPQNLSASRPQDRQFILSSKKLLLSDSGFYLCAWSVSKGGETQYFGPGTRLLVL.